These 17 T cell receptor beta chains share one sample of origin, sequenced in a study of T cell responses to AZD1222 COVID-19 vaccine. Some clones are missing from TCRdb's copy, which holds only in-frame ones; the method was immunoSEQ multiplex PCR. Of 110,000 or so clones in the sample, roughly 80% are singletons; the top ten hold around 5%. The sequenced sample was peripheral blood, obtained on day 0 of AZD1222 vaccination. The receptor set was obtained from an adult in good health.

This sequence joins TRBV11-1 and TRBJ2-2, with D unresolved. Germline loops: CDR1 SGHAT, CDR2 FQDESV (reference sequence). The length of the CDR3 is 14 residues. V was clipped by 1 base and J by 6 bases, with 9 bases between them. The CDR3 reads CASSLVVGSGELFF. The CDR3 region has the DNA TGTGCCAGCAGCTTAGTTGTGGGGTCCGGGGAGCTGTTTTTT.

The chain links TRBV18 to TRBJ1-5; tentatively, D is TRBD1 (5 bases). The germline V and J ends were trimmed by 4 bases and 7 bases, with 11 bases remaining between them. CDR3 size: 13 residues. Germline V lookup: CDR1 KGHSH, CDR2 LQKENI. CDR3 in amino acids: CASSQGRVQPQHF. The CDR3 nucleotides are TGTGCCAGCTCACAGGGGAGGGTGCAGCCCCAGCATTTT.

The rearrangement uses TRBV11-2 and TRBJ2-2; 8 positions match TRBD1. CDR1 is SGHAT and CDR2 is FQNNGV in the germline V gene. V gave up 5 bases and J gave up 0 bases; unmatched junction bases: 8. This CDR3 has 17 amino acids. The CDR3 coding sequence is TGTGCCAGCAGCCTTTTCCCAGGGGGCGCGAACACCGGGGAGCTGTTTTTT. Its protein is CASSLFPGGANTGELFF.

The chain couples TRBV10-2 to TRBJ1-2; D is ambiguous. This CDR3 has 12 residues. Trimming cost V 2 bases and J 5 bases, with 6 bases left between them. The germline gives CDR1 WSHSY, CDR2 SAAADI. The CDR3 is CASSEGPYGYTF. Here the CDR3 DNA reads TGCGCCAGCAGTGAGGGTCCTTATGGCTACACCTTC.

This rearrangement joins TRBV7-6 to TRBJ2-1, with 8 bases matching TRBD2. This CDR3 is 16 amino acids long. Per the germline V gene, CDR1 is SGHVS and CDR2 is FNYEAQ. The junction had 9 bases not matched to a gene; V was cut back by 8 bases and J by 0 bases. Here the CDR3 DNA reads TGTGCCAGCTCCCCTGCCGGGGGGGACTCCTACAATGAGCAGTTCTTC. It yields the protein CASSPAGGDSYNEQFF.

This chain connects TRBV18 to TRBJ1-5; D is perhaps TRBD1 (5 bases). Germline CDR1 reads KGHSH; CDR2 reads LQKENI. V dropped 1 base and J dropped 3 bases, with 19 bases sitting between them. CDR3 length: 18 residues. The CDR3 spells CASSPLAGFGVNNQPQHF. In nucleotides, the CDR3 is TGTGCCAGCTCACCACTAGCAGGGTTCGGCGTTAACAATCAGCCCCAGCATTTT.

CDR3 in amino acids: CASSDRQGNTEAFF. For the CDR3, the DNA is TGTGCCAGCAGCGACAGACAGGGGAACACTGAAGCTTTCTTT. V usage is TRBV7-9 and J usage is TRBJ1-1; 7 bases match TRBD1. Germline CDR1 is SEHNR and CDR2 is FQNEAQ (reference sequence). V was clipped by 5 bases and J by 1 base; unmatched bases: 4. The CDR3 contains 14 residues. Complete variable domain (other parts from reference TRBV7-9 and TRBJ1-1): DTGVSQNPRHKITKRGQNVTFRCDPISEHNRLYWYRQTLGQGPEFLTYFQNEAQLEKSRLLSDRFSAERPKGSFSTLEIQRTEQGDSAMYLCASSDRQGNTEAFFGQGTRLTVV.

The rearrangement joins TRBV4-3 to TRBJ1-2; possible D gene TRBD1, 6 bases. Germline V gene lookup returns CDR1 LGHNA and CDR2 YSLEER. CDR3 length equals 15 residues. V was cut by 2 bases and J by 6 bases, with 16 bases left in between. This chain's CDR3 is CASSQIRGSVDGYTF. CDR3 nucleotide sequence: TGCGCCAGCAGCCAAATCAGGGGCTCGGTGGATGGCTACACCTTC.

The chain couples TRBV7-9 to TRBJ1-2, with 12 bases fitting TRBD1. The CDR3 totals 15 residues. With V trimmed by 5 bases and J by 4 bases, 5 bases remained unmatched. Germline V CDR1 and CDR2: SEHNR, FQNEAQ (reference sequence). Written as DNA, the CDR3 is TGTGCCAGCAGCGGACCGGGACAGGGGGCCTATGGCTACACCTTC. This gives the protein CASSGPGQGAYGYTF.

This clone was detected once. This chain connects TRBV10-1 to TRBJ1-1; D not certain. This CDR3 is built from 13 residues. CDR1 WNHNN and CDR2 SYGVQD come from the germline V gene (reference sequence). Trimming cost V 2 bases and J 7 bases, with 11 bases left between them. The CDR3 region has the DNA TGCGCCAGCAGTGAGAGAAGAGGGAGTGAAGCTTTCTTT. It codes for CASSERRGSEAFF.

The rearrangement uses TRBV7-2 and TRBJ2-1; no clear D. The V gene's germline CDR1 is SGHTA and CDR2 FQGNSA. This CDR3 has 14 amino acids. The ends were cut back, 10 bases at V and 0 bases at J, with 13 bases in the middle. Written as DNA, the CDR3 is TGTGCCACCCTGAGCCGGAGCTCCTACAATGAGCAGTTCTTC. Translating gives CATLSRSSYNEQFF.

The chain is built from TRBV4-2 and TRBJ2-1; 11 nucleotides agree with TRBD2. The CDR3 contains 16 residues. The V and J ends lost 0 bases and 3 bases, in that order; junction bases with no gene match: 1. Looked up from germline, CDR1 is LGHNA and CDR2 is YNFKEQ. The CDR3 sequence: CASSQETSGDYNEQFF. The CDR3 nucleotides are TGTGCCAGCAGCCAAGAGACTAGCGGGGACTACAATGAGCAGTTCTTC.

The chain joins TRBV6-1 to TRBJ1-1, with TRBD1 as a possible D gene (6 bases). CDR1 and CDR2 (germline): MNHNS, SASEGT. The CDR3 consists of 15 residues. V gave up 1 base and J gave up 4 bases, with 13 bases separating them. In nucleotides, the CDR3 is TGTGCCAGCAGTGAAGATGGGGGGGGCAGCACTGAAGCTTTCTTT. Its translation: CASSEDGGGSTEAFF.

This clone was detected a few times. The chain carries TRBV6-1 and TRBJ1-5; tentative D call: TRBD1 (6 bases). The CDR3 has 15 amino acids. V lost 2 bases and J lost 0, with 8 bases in between. Germline values: CDR1 MNHNS, CDR2 SASEGT. In nucleotides, the CDR3 is TGTGCCAGCAGTGAAACAGGGTATAGCAATCAGCCCCAGCATTTT. Protein product: CASSETGYSNQPQHF.

The chain combines TRBV9 with TRBJ2-1; D perhaps matches TRBD2 (6 bases). Per germline, CDR1 SGDLS and CDR2 YYNGEE. This CDR3 contains 14 residues. Trimming left V 0 bases short and J 7 bases short, with 11 bases between. Written as DNA, the CDR3 is TGTGCCAGCAGCGTAGGCGGGGTGCTGAATGAGCAGTTCTTC. Translated, it gives CASSVGGVLNEQFF.

This clone was seen repeatedly, ten times or more. The rearrangement uses TRBV5-1 and TRBJ2-3, with D hard to call. The CDR3 has 13 amino acids. Germline V gives CDR1 SGHRS, CDR2 YFSETQ. Trimming cost V 4 bases and J 4 bases, with 10 bases left between them. The CDR3 loop is CASSPSVADTQYF. The CDR3 DNA follows: TGCGCCAGCAGCCCATCAGTGGCAGATACGCAGTATTTT.

The chain is built from TRBV15 and TRBJ2-2; perhaps TRBD1 as D (5 bases). This CDR3 comprises 13 residues. The V gene lost 5 bases and the J gene lost 8 bases, with 12 bases spanning the gap. In germline, CDR1 is LNHNV, CDR2 YYDKDF (reference sequence). The CDR3 nucleotides read TGTGCCACCAGCGTCAGGCAGGGTGGGGAGCTGTTTTTT. Translating gives CATSVRQGGELFF. Complete variable domain (other parts from reference TRBV15 and TRBJ2-2): DAMVIQNPRYQVTQFGKPVTLSCSQTLNHNVMYWYQQKSSQAPKLLFHYYDKDFNNEADTPDNFQSRRPNTSFCFLDIRSPGLGDTAMYLCATSVRQGGELFFGEGSRLTVL.